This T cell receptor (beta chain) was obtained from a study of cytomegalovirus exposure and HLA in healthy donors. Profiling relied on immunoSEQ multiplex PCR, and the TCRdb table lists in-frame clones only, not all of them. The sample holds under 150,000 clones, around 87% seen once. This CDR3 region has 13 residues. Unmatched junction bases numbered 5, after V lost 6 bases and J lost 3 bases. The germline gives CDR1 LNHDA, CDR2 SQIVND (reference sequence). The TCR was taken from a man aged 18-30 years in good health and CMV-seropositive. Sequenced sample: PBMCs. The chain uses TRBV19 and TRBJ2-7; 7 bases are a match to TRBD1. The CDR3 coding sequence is TGTGCCAGTAGATCCCGGGACAGCTACGAGCAGTACTTC. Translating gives CASRSRDSYEQYF.